This entry lists 31 T cell receptor beta chains sequenced from one sample in a study of CD8 T cells in ankylosing spondylitis. TCRdb used MiXCR to reprocess the 5' RACE reads, holding one entry per CDR3 protein. The sample has about 240,000 distinct CDR3 sequences; around 7.8% are singletons. Sequenced sample: blood, either unsorted or a sorted T cell fraction (not recorded which). The receptor source for this set is a male donor with ankylosing spondylitis or in good health (not recorded which).

The chain carries TRBV9 and TRBJ2-3, with D possibly matching TRBD2 (7 bases). The germline V and J ends were trimmed by 0 bases and 2 bases, with 16 bases remaining between them. CDR1 is SGDLS, CDR2 YYNGEE, per germline. This CDR3 has 17 residues. The CDR3 DNA sequence: TGTGCCAGCAGCGTAGAGGCGGGGGCCCTATCCACAGATACGCAGTATTTT. Protein product: CASSVEAGALSTDTQYF.

Many counts were recorded for this clonotype. Written as DNA, the CDR3 is TGTGCCAGCAGCTTAGCGGATAAGAAACGGATTCGGAGGGCTCCCTCCAATGAGCAGTTCTTC. Encoded protein: CASSLADKKRIRRAPSNEQFF. The V gene is TRBV7-2, the J gene TRBJ2-1; a weak D match, TRBD2 (6 bases). The CDR3 loop spans 21 amino acids. Germline values: CDR1 SGHTA, CDR2 FQGNSA. Between the trimmed V and J ends, which lost 0 bases and 6 bases, there was a span of 30 bases.

This clonotype was counted at least ten times. The CDR3 DNA sequence: TGCAGTGGCACGACAGGGGAGAATGGCTACACCTTC. This gives the protein CSGTTGENGYTF. This rearrangement joins TRBV20-1 to TRBJ1-2; 8 positions agree with TRBD1. CDR3 length: 12 amino acids. The V and J ends lost 7 bases and 6 bases, in that order; junction bases with no gene match: 7. Germline V gives CDR1 DFQATT, CDR2 SNEGSKA (reference sequence).

V is TRBV5-4 and J is TRBJ2-7; D is unclear. The CDR3 extends over 12 amino acids. Trimming left V 2 bases short and J 3 bases short, with 6 bases between. Germline lookup yields CDR1 SGHNT and CDR2 YYREEE (reference sequence). The CDR3 nucleotides read TGTGCCAGCAGCTTCACTAACTACGAGCAGTACTTC. Protein: CASSFTNYEQYF.

Points on this clonotype: A much larger clone is a single base away; this may be a read error. The rearrangement links TRBV7-2 to TRBJ2-7; perhaps TRBD2 as D (6 bases). This CDR3 spans 13 amino acids. Germline V gene lookup returns CDR1 SGHTA and CDR2 FQGNSA. The DNA for the CDR3 is TGTGCCAGCAGCACAAGCGGGTCCTACGAGCTGTACTTC. Encoded protein: CASSTSGSYELYF.

The genes are TRBV30 and TRBJ2-1; no definite D call. This CDR3 has 11 amino acids. CDR1 is GTSNPN and CDR2 is SVGIG in the germline V gene (reference sequence). V was shortened by 0 bases and J by 5 bases, with 2 bases between the two germline ends. CDR3 coding DNA: TGTGCCTGGAGTGTAAACAATGAGCAGTTCTTC. Protein product: CAWSVNNEQFF.

This clonotype was found a few times. The V call is TRBV5-1, the J call TRBJ1-5, with 9 nucleotides matching TRBD1. The CDR3 covers 15 residues. V dropped 0 bases and J dropped 5; count of bases not matched to a gene: 3. Germline V gene sequence: CDR1 SGHRS, CDR2 YFSETQ. Written as DNA, the CDR3 is TGCGCCAGCAGCTTGGGACAGGGGGTCCATCAGCCCCAGCATTTT. Translated, it gives CASSLGQGVHQPQHF.

This clonotype was picked up many times. V is TRBV20-1 and J is TRBJ1-6; unclear D gene. V was pared by 0 bases and J by 6 bases, with 9 bases between. The CDR3 loop spans 14 amino acids. CDR1 and CDR2 (germline): DFQATT, SNEGSKA (reference sequence). CDR3 DNA: TGCAGTGCTAGAGATGGGCAGGTTAATTCACCCCTCCACTTT. It specifies CSARDGQVNSPLHF.

This clonotype appeared many times. V gene TRBV13 combines with J gene TRBJ1-4; tentatively, D is TRBD1 (6 bases). Trimming cost V 6 bases and J 6 bases, with 11 bases left between them. CDR1 and CDR2 (germline): PRHDT, FYEKMQ (reference sequence). This CDR3 region has 13 residues. CDR3 amino acids: CASSSRQDEKLFF. Here the CDR3 DNA reads TGTGCCAGCAGTTCCAGACAGGATGAAAAACTGTTTTTT.

This clonotype was observed at least ten times. The rearrangement uses TRBV7-2 and TRBJ2-7; D call uncertain. Germline CDR1 reads SGHTA; CDR2 reads FQGNSA. This CDR3 region has 15 residues. Trimming took off 1 base at V and 0 bases at J, with 10 bases between the two ends. In nucleotides, the CDR3 is TGTGCCAGCAGCTTAGGGGCAGGCCTCTCCTACGAGCAGTACTTC. As protein: CASSLGAGLSYEQYF.

This clonotype was seen repeatedly, ten times or more. The V gene is TRBV7-9, the J gene TRBJ1-6; a weak D match, TRBD1 (6 bases). From germline, CDR1 is SEHNR and CDR2 FQNEAQ (reference sequence). CDR3 length equals 14 residues. V was shortened by 5 bases and J by 9 bases, with 14 bases between the two germline ends. The CDR3 DNA sequence: TGTGCCAGCAGCCACACAGGGTACGGTTCACCCCTCCACTTT. Its translation: CASSHTGYGSPLHF.

This clonotype was recorded many times. The chain employs TRBV12-3 or TRBV12-4 and TRBJ2-1; TRBD2 aligns across 14 bases. CDR3 length: 15 residues. The V and J ends lost 8 bases and 7 bases, in that order; junction bases with no gene match: 7. The CDR3 nucleotides are TGTGCCAGCGGGGGGACTAGCGGGAGTGAGAATGAGCAGTTCTTC. Its translation: CASGGTSGSENEQFF.

This clonotype occurred many times. The gene calls are TRBV5-4 and TRBJ1-1; D is uncertain. Deletions cut 2 bases from V and 10 bases from J, with 15 bases between. The length of the CDR3 is 13 residues. CDR1 SGHNT and CDR2 YYREEE come from the germline V gene (reference sequence). This chain's CDR3 is CASSFDSEWAAFF. In nucleotides, the CDR3 is TGTGCCAGCAGCTTTGATAGTGAGTGGGCAGCTTTCTTT.

This clonotype was counted a few times. The CDR3 DNA is TGTGCCAGCAGGGGGGCCCATTTATTAAACAATGAGCAGTTCTTC. This encodes CASRGAHLLNNEQFF. The genes are TRBV11-2 and TRBJ2-1, with a possible D match to TRBD1 (6 bases). V was cut by 6 bases and J by 5 bases, with 17 bases left in between. There are 15 residues in the CDR3. CDR1 SGHAT and CDR2 FQNNGV come from the germline V gene.

There are many counts of this clonotype. The chain links TRBV12-3 or TRBV12-4 to TRBJ1-1, with D perhaps matching TRBD1 (5 bases). Trimming removed 2 bases from V and 10 bases from J, with 8 bases in between. This CDR3 is 11 amino acids long. The CDR3 here is CASSLRGGAFF. CDR3 DNA sequence: TGTGCCAGCAGTTTAAGGGGAGGAGCTTTCTTT.

This clonotype was seen repeatedly, ten times or more. The V and J genes are TRBV18 and TRBJ2-3; D is possibly TRBD1 (6 bases). Germline CDR1 is KGHSH and CDR2 is LQKENI. This CDR3 is 15 amino acids long. Trimming removed 3 bases from V and 2 bases from J, with 12 bases in between. The CDR3 sequence is CASSPDRAVTDTQYF. CDR3 in DNA: TGTGCCAGCTCACCGGACAGAGCCGTCACAGATACGCAGTATTTT.

The chain employs TRBV7-6 and TRBJ2-5, with D maybe TRBD2 (6 bases). Germline CDR1 and CDR2: SGHVS and FNYEAQ. Trimming removed 4 bases at V and 5 bases at J, with 17 bases between. The CDR3 length is 15 residues. CDR3 sequence reads: CASSSEDYRTETQYF. Here the CDR3 DNA reads TGTGCCAGCAGCTCCGAGGACTATCGGACGGAGACCCAGTACTTC.

There are many counts of this clonotype. The chain links TRBV20-1 to TRBJ1-2; 7 nucleotides match TRBD1. Germline lookup yields CDR1 DFQATT and CDR2 SNEGSKA (reference sequence). The junction had 4 bases not matched to a gene; V was cut back by 6 bases and J by 6 bases. There are 11 residues in the CDR3. The CDR3 here is CSANQGDGYTF. CDR3 DNA: TGCAGTGCCAACCAGGGGGATGGCTACACCTTC.

This clonotype was seen repeatedly, ten times or more. The V gene is TRBV11-2, the J gene TRBJ2-7, with 7 nucleotides matching TRBD1. Trimming took 2 bases from V and 3 from J; bases not matched to a gene: 7. Germline V gives CDR1 SGHAT, CDR2 FQNNGV. This CDR3 comprises 15 residues. Here the CDR3 reads CASSLNRDSLYEQYF. As DNA, the CDR3 is TGTGCCAGCAGCTTAAACCGGGACAGCCTCTACGAGCAGTACTTC. The full variable domain, completed using reference TRBV11-2 and TRBJ2-7, is EAGVAQSPRYKIIEKRQSVAFWCNPISGHATLYWYQQILGQGPKLLIQFQNNGVVDDSQLPKDRFSAERLKGVDSTLKIQPAKLEDSAVYLCASSLNRDSLYEQYFGPGTRLTVT.

This clonotype showed up many times. This chain links TRBV7-8 with TRBJ1-1; TRBD1 matches 10 bases. Germline CDR1 is SGHVS and CDR2 is FQNEAQ. This CDR3 spans 14 amino acids. Trimming cost V 7 bases and J 7 bases; bases outside gene matches: 9. The CDR3 DNA sequence: TGTGCCAGCACCTTGGGACAGGGGCAGGTTGAAGCTTTCTTT. This sequence encodes CASTLGQGQVEAFF. Full variable domain (missing parts from reference TRBV7-8 and TRBJ1-1): GAGVSQSPRYKVAKRGQDVALRCDPISGHVSLFWYQQALGQGPEFLTYFQNEAQLDKSGLPSDRFFAERPEGSVSTLKIQRTQQEDSAVYLCASTLGQGQVEAFFGQGTRLTVV.

In this sample, this clonotype turned up many times. J is TRBJ2-5 and V is TRBV6-1; D unclear. V lost 4 bases to trimming and J lost 7 bases, with 13 bases between them. This CDR3 has 13 amino acids. Germline-derived CDR1 and CDR2 are MNHNS and SASEGT. The chain's CDR3 is CASSGPSLGTQYF. CDR3 nucleotides: TGTGCCAGCAGTGGTCCCTCATTGGGGACCCAGTACTTC.

Many counts were recorded for this clonotype. The chain combines TRBV5-1 with TRBJ2-3; a possible D gene is TRBD2 (5 bases). The germline V gene has CDR1 SGHRS and CDR2 YFSETQ. The CDR3 is made up of 12 amino acids. Deletions cut 7 bases from V and 4 bases from J, with 10 bases between. CDR3 loop: CASRDQSDTQYF. CDR3 DNA sequence: TGCGCCAGCCGGGATCAGTCAGATACGCAGTATTTT. Combining the CDR3 with reference TRBV5-1 and TRBJ2-3 gives the whole variable domain KAGVTQTPRYLIKTRGQQVTLSCSPISGHRSVSWYQQTPGQGLQFLFEYFSETQRNKGNFPGRFSGRQFSNSRSEMNVSTLELGDSALYLCASRDQSDTQYFGPGTRLTVL.

There are many counts of this clonotype. This chain joins TRBV15 and TRBJ2-7; tentative D call: TRBD2 (5 bases). V lost 1 base to trimming and J lost 2 bases, with 15 bases between them. Germline CDR1 reads LNHNV; CDR2 reads YYDKDF (reference sequence). CDR3 length: 16 amino acids. CDR3 bases: TGTGCCACCAGCAGAGCGGCGGGTGAGTTCCCCTACGAGCAGTACTTC. It is translated as CATSRAAGEFPYEQYF.

This clonotype was recorded at least ten times. The CDR3 DNA reads TGCGCCAGCAGTCGCCGGGACGGGAACACCGGGGAGCTGTTTTTT. As protein: CASSRRDGNTGELFF. The chain has TRBV5-1 and TRBJ2-2; the D gene could be TRBD1 or TRBD2 (5 bases each). This CDR3 region has 15 residues. Germline CDR1 and CDR2: SGHRS and YFSETQ. V lost 5 bases and J 1 base, leaving 12 bases between the germline ends.

This clonotype was counted ten times or more. This chain links TRBV12-3 or TRBV12-4 with TRBJ1-5; 7 bases fit TRBD1. The CDR3 runs 14 residues. V lost 3 bases, J lost 6 bases, and 5 bases stayed unmatched. CDR3 DNA sequence: TGTGCCAGCAGTTTCCCGGGACAGCCTCAGCCCCAGCATTTT. The encoded protein is CASSFPGQPQPQHF.

This clonotype was seen only a few times. The rearrangement links TRBV2 to TRBJ2-5; D is unclear. Germline loops: CDR1 SNHLY, CDR2 FYNNEI. V was trimmed by 6 bases and J by 4 bases, leaving 9 bases between them. This CDR3 has 12 amino acids. The CDR3 coding sequence is TGTGCCAGCAGGGAAAATAGAGAGACCCAGTACTTC. Amino acid sequence: CASRENRETQYF. The entire variable domain, with the rest obtained from reference TRBV2 and TRBJ2-5, is as follows: EPEVTQTPSHQVTQMGQEVILRCVPISNHLYFYWYRQILGQKVEFLVSFYNNEISEKSEIFDDQFSVERPDGSNFTLKIRSTKLEDSAMYFCASRENRETQYFGPGTRLLVL.

This clonotype was detected many times. The chain links TRBV10-3 to TRBJ2-5; 8 nucleotides line up with TRBD1. V lost 3 bases and J lost 3; bases outside the gene matches: 9. The V gene's germline CDR1 is ENHRY and CDR2 SYGVKD. The CDR3 runs to 16 residues. The CDR3 is CAISDSGQGREETQYF. CDR3 coding DNA: TGTGCCATCAGTGATTCCGGACAGGGTAGGGAAGAGACCCAGTACTTC.

This clonotype has a handful of counts. The CDR3 DNA follows: TGTGCCAGCAGCCTTCGACCGGGACAGGGTGGCGAGCAGTACTTC. Translation: CASSLRPGQGGEQYF. This sequence joins TRBV7-2 and TRBJ2-7; 9 bases line up with TRBD1. CDR1 and CDR2 from the germline V gene are SGHTA and FQGNSA. The CDR3 is made up of 15 amino acids. V was pared by 5 bases and J by 6 bases, with 11 bases of the junction left unmatched.

This clonotype was observed at least ten times. V and J are TRBV2 and TRBJ1-1; 10 bases align to TRBD1. V lost 4 bases to trimming and J lost 5 bases; unmatched junction nucleotides: 7. The CDR3 contains 15 residues. CDR1 is SNHLY, CDR2 FYNNEI, per germline. The CDR3 spells CASSGDRGLRTEAFF. For the CDR3, the DNA is TGTGCCAGCAGTGGAGACAGGGGGCTTCGGACTGAAGCTTTCTTT.

The chain combines TRBV12-3 or TRBV12-4 with TRBJ1-6; 7 nucleotides align to TRBD1. V shed 6 bases, J shed 7 bases, and the junction held 6 bases outside the gene matches. This CDR3 region has 14 residues. The CDR3 protein is CASSRGQSNSPLHF. The CDR3 DNA follows: TGTGCCAGCAGCCGGGGACAGTCAAATTCACCCCTCCACTTT.

Many counts were recorded for this clonotype. The chain uses TRBV5-3 and TRBJ1-2; D is unclear. TRBV5-3 is an ORF, and what it does is uncertain. Trimming stripped 4 bases from V and 4 bases from J, with 14 bases between. The CDR3 has 14 amino acids. The CDR3 region is CARSHPPRIYGYTF. The CDR3 DNA follows: TGTGCCAGAAGCCACCCCCCAAGAATCTATGGCTACACCTTC.